Listed here is a single T cell receptor beta chain. This entry belongs to a study of blood T cell repertoires in COVID-19. Looking at the study overall: Sites in the United States, Italy and Spain provided acute and convalescent COVID-19 samples. The cDNA or gDNA used as material had been derived from T cells, B-cell-depleted T cells, or PBMCs.

As processed by the authors: Amplification of reference gene primers provided the estimated nucleated cell counts. Data came from immunoSEQ multiplex PCR; TCRdb stores just in-frame clones and leaves some out. That table furnishes V, J and clone size, whereas the DNA furnished D and trimming. This table holds hundreds of thousands of clones, around 91% found once. The CDR3 extends over 13 amino acids. Trimming stripped 2 bases from V and 1 base from J, with 3 bases between. The rearrangement uses TRBV12-3 or TRBV12-4 and TRBJ1-3; D is undetermined. The sequence derives from a man aged 30 to 39 who had recovered from COVID-19. The sequencing sample was made of PBMCs or T cells enriched from blood (not recorded which). For the CDR3, the DNA is TGTGCCAGCAGTTTAACTTCTGGAAACACCATATATTTT. Encoded protein: CASSLTSGNTIYF.